These T cell receptor beta chains were read from a single sample in a study of T cell changes during pregnancy in multiple sclerosis. Assay: immunoSEQ multiplex PCR; the TCRdb copy retains only in-frame clones and omits some. The sample lists around 100,000 clones, approximately 90% occurring once. The specimen was peripheral blood, collected in the third trimester of pregnancy. The receptors derive from a female donor with multiple sclerosis, enrolled in a pregnancy study. The CDR3 runs from the conserved cysteine through the conserved F or W. D genes are given only for firm matches. Some rows have no size entry. The others give once, few or many, or a class for an expanded clone.

V,J,D,size,CDR3,DNA
TRBV5-1,TRBJ2-1,TRBD2,-,CASSLMASGAYNEQFF,TGCGCCAGCAGCTTGATGGCTAGCGGGGCCTACAATGAGCAGTTCTTC
TRBV4-2,TRBJ2-5,TRBD2,-,CASSQDAGGRETQYF,TGTGCCAGCAGCCAGGACGCGGGAGGGAGGGAGACCCAGTACTTC
TRBV2,TRBJ1-1,-,once,CASNVDMNTEAFF,TGTGCCAGCAACGTTGACATGAACACTGAAGCTTTCTTT
TRBV9,TRBJ2-2,-,-,CASSVGRQGNTGELFF,TGTGCCAGCAGCGTAGGGCGGCAGGGGAACACCGGGGAGCTGTTTTTT
TRBV18,TRBJ2-2,-,-,CASSPRAGNTGELFF,TGTGCCAGCTCACCCCGAGCAGGCAACACCGGGGAGCTGTTTTTT
TRBV4-2,TRBJ1-2,-,-,CASSPLGGNYGYTF,TGTGCCAGCAGCCCACTAGGGGGTAACTATGGCTACACCTTC
TRBV10-2,TRBJ2-1,TRBD2,-,CASGTSGFYNEQFF,TGCGCCAGTGGGACTAGCGGGTTCTACAATGAGCAGTTCTTC
TRBV13,TRBJ1-2,TRBD1,-,CASSARGQNQPYGYTF,TGTGCCAGCAGCGCCCGGGGACAGAACCAACCCTATGGCTACACCTTC
TRBV10-3,TRBJ1-4,TRBD1,-,CAIGQGPEKLFF,TGTGCCATTGGACAGGGCCCCGAAAAACTGTTTTTT
TRBV9,TRBJ2-7,-,once,CASTPEGEGYEQYF,TGTGCCAGCACCCCTGAGGGGGAAGGGTACGAGCAGTACTTC
TRBV5-1,TRBJ2-5,TRBD1,-,CASSLSGQGIETQYF,TGCGCCAGCAGCTTATCGGGACAGGGGATCGAGACCCAGTACTTC
TRBV6-5,TRBJ2-1,TRBD1,-,CASSSAGQGKNNEQFF,TGTGCCAGCAGTTCCGCCGGACAGGGTAAAAACAATGAGCAGTTCTTC
TRBV5-6,TRBJ2-7,-,-,CASSLLPRALYEQYF,TGTGCCAGCAGCTTACTTCCCCGCGCCCTCTACGAGCAGTACTTC
TRBV6-5,TRBJ1-1,-,-,CASVGHRNTEAFF,TGTGCCAGCGTCGGACACAGGAACACTGAAGCTTTCTTT
TRBV6-1,TRBJ1-1,-,-,CASSESLANTEAFF,TGTGCCAGCAGTGAATCTCTGGCGAACACTGAAGCTTTCTTT
TRBV7-2,TRBJ2-7,-,few,CASSLARDYEQYF,TGTGCCAGCAGCTTAGCTCGGGACTACGAGCAGTACTTC
TRBV19,TRBJ1-5,TRBD1,-,CASTTTRAWTGSNQPQHF,TGTGCCAGTACCACTACGCGGGCTTGGACAGGGAGCAATCAGCCCCAGCATTTT
TRBV6-1,TRBJ2-1,TRBD2,-,CASTPGTSYNEQFF,TGTGCCAGCACTCCCGGGACTAGCTACAATGAGCAGTTCTTC
TRBV5-1,TRBJ1-2,-,-,CASSLGGTRNYGYTF,TGCGCCAGCAGCTTGGGTGGGACACGGAACTATGGCTACACCTTC
TRBV27,TRBJ1-4,TRBD1,once,CASSSYRGDEKLFF,TGTGCCAGCAGTTCATACAGGGGGGACGAAAAACTGTTTTTT
TRBV4-1,TRBJ1-2,-,-,CASSQGSVQVIGYTF,TGCGCCAGCAGCCAAGGGTCGGTACAGGTAATCGGCTACACCTTC
TRBV30,TRBJ2-2,-,-,CAWSRRRQTNTGELFF,TGTGCCTGGAGTCGCAGGAGACAGACGAACACCGGGGAGCTGTTTTTT
TRBV14,TRBJ2-3,-,once,CASSQDVGQNTDTQYF,TGTGCCAGCAGCCAAGATGTCGGACAGAACACAGATACGCAGTATTTT